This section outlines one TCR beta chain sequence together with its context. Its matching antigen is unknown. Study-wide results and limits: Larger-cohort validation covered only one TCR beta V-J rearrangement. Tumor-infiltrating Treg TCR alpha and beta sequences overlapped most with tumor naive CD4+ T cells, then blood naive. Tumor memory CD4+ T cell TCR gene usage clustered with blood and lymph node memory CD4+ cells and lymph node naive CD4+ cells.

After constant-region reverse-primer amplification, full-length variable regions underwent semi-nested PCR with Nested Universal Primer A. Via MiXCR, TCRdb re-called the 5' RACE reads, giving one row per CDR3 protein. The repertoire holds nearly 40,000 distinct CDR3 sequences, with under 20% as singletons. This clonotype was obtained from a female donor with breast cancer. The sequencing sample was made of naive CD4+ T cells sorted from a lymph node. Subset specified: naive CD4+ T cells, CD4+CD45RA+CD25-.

The CDR3 DNA is TGCAGTGCTAGGGGCCAACTCTTGTCCTCCTACGAGCAGTACTTC. Translating it yields CSARGQLLSSYEQYF. The chain recombines TRBV20-1 with TRBJ2-7; D uncertain. The CDR3 covers 15 residues. Looked up from germline, CDR1 is DFQATT and CDR2 is SNEGSKA (reference sequence). The V end lost 3 bases, the J end lost 0 bases, and 15 bases lay between the germline ends.